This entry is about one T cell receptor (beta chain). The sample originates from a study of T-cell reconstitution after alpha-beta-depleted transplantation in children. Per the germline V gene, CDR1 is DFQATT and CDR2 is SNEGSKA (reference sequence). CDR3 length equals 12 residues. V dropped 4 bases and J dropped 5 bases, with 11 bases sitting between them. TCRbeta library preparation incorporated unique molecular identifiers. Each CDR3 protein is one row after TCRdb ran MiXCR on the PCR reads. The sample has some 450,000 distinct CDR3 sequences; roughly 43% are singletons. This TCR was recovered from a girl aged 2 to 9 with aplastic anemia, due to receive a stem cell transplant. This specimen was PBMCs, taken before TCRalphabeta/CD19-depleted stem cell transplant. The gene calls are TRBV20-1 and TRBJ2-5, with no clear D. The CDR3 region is CSAMINAETQYF. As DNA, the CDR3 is TGCAGTGCTATGATAAACGCGGAGACCCAGTACTTC.